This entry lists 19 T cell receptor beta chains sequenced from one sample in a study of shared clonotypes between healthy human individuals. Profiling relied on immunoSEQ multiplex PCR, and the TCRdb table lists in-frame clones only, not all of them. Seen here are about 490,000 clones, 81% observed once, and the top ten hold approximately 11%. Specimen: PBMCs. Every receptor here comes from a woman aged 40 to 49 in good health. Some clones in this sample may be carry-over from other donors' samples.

The DNA for the CDR3 is TGTGCCAGCAGAAACGTCCAAGAGACCCAGTACTTC. Translation: CASRNVQETQYF. This chain uses TRBV7-9 with TRBJ2-5; no definite D call. The CDR3 is 12 amino acids. Deletions cut 6 bases from V and 1 base from J, with 6 bases between. The germline V gene encodes CDR1 SEHNR and CDR2 FQNEAQ (reference sequence).

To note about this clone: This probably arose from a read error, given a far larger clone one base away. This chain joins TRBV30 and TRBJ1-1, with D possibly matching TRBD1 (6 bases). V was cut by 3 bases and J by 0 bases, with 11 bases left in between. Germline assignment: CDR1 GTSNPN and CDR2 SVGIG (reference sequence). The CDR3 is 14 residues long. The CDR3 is CAWRDRDMNTEAFF. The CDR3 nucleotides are TGTGCCTGGAGGGACCGGGACATGAACACTGAAGCTTTCTTT.

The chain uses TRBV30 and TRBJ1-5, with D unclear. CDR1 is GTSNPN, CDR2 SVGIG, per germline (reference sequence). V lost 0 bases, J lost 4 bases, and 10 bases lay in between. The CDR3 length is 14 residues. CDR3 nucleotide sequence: TGTGCCTGGAGTGTTCAGTCCGCGAATCAGCCCCAGCATTTT. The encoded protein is CAWSVQSANQPQHF.

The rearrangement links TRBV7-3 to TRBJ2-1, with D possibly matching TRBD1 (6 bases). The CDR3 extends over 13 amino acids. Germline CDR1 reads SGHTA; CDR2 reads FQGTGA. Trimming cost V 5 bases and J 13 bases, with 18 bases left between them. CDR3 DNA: TGTGCCAGCAGCCCCCTCGGGCAGGGGACCCAGTTCTTC. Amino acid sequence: CASSPLGQGTQFF.

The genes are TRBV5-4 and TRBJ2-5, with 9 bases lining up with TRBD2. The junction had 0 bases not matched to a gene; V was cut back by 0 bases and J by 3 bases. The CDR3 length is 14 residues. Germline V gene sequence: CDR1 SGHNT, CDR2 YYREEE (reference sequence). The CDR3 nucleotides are TGTGCCAGCAGCTTGGAGCGGGGGGAAGAGACCCAGTACTTC. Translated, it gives CASSLERGEETQYF.

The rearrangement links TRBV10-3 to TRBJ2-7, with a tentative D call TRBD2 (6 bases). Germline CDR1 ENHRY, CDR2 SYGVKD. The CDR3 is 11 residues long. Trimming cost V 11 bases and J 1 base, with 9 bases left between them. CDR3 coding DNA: TGTGCCGTCCGGGGGTCCTACGAGCAGTACTTC. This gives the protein CAVRGSYEQYF.

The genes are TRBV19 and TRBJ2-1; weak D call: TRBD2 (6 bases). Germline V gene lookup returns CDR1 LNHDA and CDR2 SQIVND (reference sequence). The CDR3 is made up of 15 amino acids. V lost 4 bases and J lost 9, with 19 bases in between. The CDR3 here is CASSTTSGAWGEQFF. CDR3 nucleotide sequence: TGTGCCAGTAGTACCACCTCGGGAGCCTGGGGTGAGCAGTTCTTC.

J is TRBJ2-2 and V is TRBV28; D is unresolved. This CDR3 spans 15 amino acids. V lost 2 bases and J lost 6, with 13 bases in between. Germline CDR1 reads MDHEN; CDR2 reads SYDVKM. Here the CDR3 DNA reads TGTGCCAGCAGTTTAAGGTTAGGTCGGTCCGGGGAGCTGTTTTTT. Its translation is CASSLRLGRSGELFF.

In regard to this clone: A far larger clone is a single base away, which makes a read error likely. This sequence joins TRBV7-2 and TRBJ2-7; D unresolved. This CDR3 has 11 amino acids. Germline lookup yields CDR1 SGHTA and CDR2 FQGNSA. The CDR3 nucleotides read TGTGCCAGCAGCTTAGCCTACGAGCAGCACTTC. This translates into CASSLAYEQHF.

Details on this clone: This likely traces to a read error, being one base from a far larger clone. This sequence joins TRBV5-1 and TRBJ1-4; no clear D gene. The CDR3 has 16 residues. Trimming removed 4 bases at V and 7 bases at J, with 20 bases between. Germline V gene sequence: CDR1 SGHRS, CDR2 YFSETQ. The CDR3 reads CASSTLGDPKAEKLFF. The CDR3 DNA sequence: TGCGCCAGCAGCACCCTGGGAGACCCCAAAGCTGAAAAACTGTTTTTT.

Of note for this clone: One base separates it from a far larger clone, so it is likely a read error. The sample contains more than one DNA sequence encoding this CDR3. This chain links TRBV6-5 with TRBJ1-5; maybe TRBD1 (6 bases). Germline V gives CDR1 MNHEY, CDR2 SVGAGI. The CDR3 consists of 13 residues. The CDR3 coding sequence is TGTGCCAGCAGTTGGGGGGCTAATCAGCCCCAGCATTTC. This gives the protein CASSWGANQPQHF.

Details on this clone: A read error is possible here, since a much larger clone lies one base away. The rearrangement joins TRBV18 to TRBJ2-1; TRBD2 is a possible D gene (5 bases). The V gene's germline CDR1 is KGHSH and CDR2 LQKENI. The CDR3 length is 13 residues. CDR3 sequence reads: CASAPAEYNEQFF. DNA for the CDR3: TGTGCCAGCGCACCAGCGGAGTACAATGAGCAGTTCTTC.

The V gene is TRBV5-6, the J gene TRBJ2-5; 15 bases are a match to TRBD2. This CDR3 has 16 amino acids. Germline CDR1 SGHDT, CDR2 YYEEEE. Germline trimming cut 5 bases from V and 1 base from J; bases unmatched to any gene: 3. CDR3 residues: CASRRTSGRVQETQYF. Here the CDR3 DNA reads TGTGCCAGCAGGAGGACTAGCGGGAGGGTCCAAGAGACCCAGTACTTC.

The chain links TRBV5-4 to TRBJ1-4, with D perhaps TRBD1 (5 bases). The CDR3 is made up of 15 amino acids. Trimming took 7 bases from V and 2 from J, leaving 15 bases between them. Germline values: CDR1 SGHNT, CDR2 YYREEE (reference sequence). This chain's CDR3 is CASGTGGATNEKLFF. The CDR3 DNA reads TGTGCCAGCGGCACGGGAGGGGCTACTAATGAAAAACTGTTTTTT.

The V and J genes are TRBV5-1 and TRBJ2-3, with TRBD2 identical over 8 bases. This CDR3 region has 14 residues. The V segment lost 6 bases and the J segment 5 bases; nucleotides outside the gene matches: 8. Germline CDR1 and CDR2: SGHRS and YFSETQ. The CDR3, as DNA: TGCGCCAGCATGCCCGGGACTAGTAGAGATACGCAGTATTTT. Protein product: CASMPGTSRDTQYF.

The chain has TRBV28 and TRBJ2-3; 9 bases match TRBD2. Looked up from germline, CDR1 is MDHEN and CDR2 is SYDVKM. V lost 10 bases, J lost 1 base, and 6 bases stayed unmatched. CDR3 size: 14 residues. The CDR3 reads CATAGGPGTDTQYF. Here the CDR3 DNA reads TGTGCCACGGCGGGAGGGCCCGGCACAGATACGCAGTATTTT.

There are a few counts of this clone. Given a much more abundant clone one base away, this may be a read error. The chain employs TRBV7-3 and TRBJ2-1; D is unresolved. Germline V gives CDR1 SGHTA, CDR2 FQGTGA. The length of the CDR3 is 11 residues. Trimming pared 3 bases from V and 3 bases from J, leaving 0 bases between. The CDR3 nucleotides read TGTGCCAGCAGCTTCTACAATGAGCAGTTCTTC. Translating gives CASSFYNEQFF.

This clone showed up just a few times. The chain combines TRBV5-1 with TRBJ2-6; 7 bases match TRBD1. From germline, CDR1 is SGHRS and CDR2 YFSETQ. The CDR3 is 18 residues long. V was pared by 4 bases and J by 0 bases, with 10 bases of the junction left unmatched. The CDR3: CASSQTGRMLSGANVLTF. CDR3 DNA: TGCGCCAGCAGCCAGACAGGGCGTATGCTCTCTGGGGCCAACGTCCTGACTTTC. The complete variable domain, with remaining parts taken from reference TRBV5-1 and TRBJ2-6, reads KAGVTQTPRYLIKTRGQQVTLSCSPISGHRSVSWYQQTPGQGLQFLFEYFSETQRNKGNFPGRFSGRQFSNSRSEMNVSTLELGDSALYLCASSQTGRMLSGANVLTFGAGSRLTVL.

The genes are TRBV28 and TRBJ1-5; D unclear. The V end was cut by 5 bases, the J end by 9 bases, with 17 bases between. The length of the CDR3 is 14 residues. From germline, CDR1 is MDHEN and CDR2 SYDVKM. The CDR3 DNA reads TGTGCCAGCAGTGTCCTCGGGTGTAACCGGCCCCAGCATTTT. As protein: CASSVLGCNRPQHF.